This T cell receptor beta chain was identified in a study of vaccination effects on CD4 cells after COVID-19. Generated by immunoSEQ multiplex PCR, the TCRdb table keeps only in-frame clones and is missing some. The table lists around 81,000 clones, about three quarters of them singletons. After expansion with viral peptide pools in the ViraFEST assay, antigen-specific CD4+ T cells were sequenced. Isolation of CD4+ T cells took place after 10 days of culture. Two-dose vaccination with either BNT162b2 or mRNA-1273 was given to the participants. The healthy vaccine recipients, who had no prior SARS-CoV-2 infection, showed negative nucleocapsid antibodies. The CDR3 is made up of 15 amino acids. Germline V gene sequence: CDR1 LGHNT, CDR2 FRNRAP. V was shortened by 1 base and J by 5 bases, with 14 bases between the two germline ends. Note on this clone: Its antigen is unknown.

The sequence was collected from a human donor who received a COVID-19 vaccine. The chain combines TRBV12-5 with TRBJ1-1; D remains ambiguous. This specimen was CD4+ T cells from PBMCs cultured with HCoV-OC43 spike peptides, taken after COVID-19 vaccination. As to subset: HCoV-OC43 spike overlapping peptide pool stimulation. The CDR3 nucleotides are TGTGCTAGTGGTTTGGGACCGCCGGAGGGAACTGAAGCTTTCTTT. It specifies CASGLGPPEGTEAFF. The full variable domain, in which reference TRBV12-5 and TRBJ1-1 provide the parts outside the CDR3, is DARVTQTPRHKVTEMGQEVTMRCQPILGHNTVFWYRQTMMQGLELLAYFRNRAPLDDSGMPKDRFSAEMPDATLATLKIQPSEPRDSAVYFCASGLGPPEGTEAFFGQGTRLTVV.